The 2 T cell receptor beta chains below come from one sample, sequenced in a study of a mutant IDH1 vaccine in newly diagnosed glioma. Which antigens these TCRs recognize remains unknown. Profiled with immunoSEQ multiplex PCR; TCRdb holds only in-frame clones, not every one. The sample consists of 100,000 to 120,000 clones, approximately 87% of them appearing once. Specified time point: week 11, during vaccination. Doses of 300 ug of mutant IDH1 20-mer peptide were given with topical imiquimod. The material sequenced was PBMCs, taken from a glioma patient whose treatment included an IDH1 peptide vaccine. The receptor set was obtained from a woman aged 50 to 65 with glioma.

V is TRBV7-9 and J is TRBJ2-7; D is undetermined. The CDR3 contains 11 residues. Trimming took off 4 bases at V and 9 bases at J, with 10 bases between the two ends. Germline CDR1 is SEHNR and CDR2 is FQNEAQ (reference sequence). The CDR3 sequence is CASSSLGGQYF. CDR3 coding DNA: TGTGCCAGCAGCTCATTGGGCGGGCAGTACTTC. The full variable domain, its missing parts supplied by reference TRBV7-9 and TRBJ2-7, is DTGVSQNPRHKITKRGQNVTFRCDPISEHNRLYWYRQTLGQGPEFLTYFQNEAQLEKSRLLSDRFSAERPKGSFSTLEIQRTEQGDSAMYLCASSSLGGQYFGPGTRLTVT.

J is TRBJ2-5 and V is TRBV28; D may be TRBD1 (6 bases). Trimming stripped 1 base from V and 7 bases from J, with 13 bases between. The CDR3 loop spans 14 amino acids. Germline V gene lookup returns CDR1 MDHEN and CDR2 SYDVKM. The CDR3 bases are TGTGCCAGCAGTTTATTCGCAGGGGCGGGGACCCAGTACTTC. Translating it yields CASSLFAGAGTQYF.